This TCR beta chain was found in a study of vaccination and CD4 T cells after COVID-19. Study at large: Collection of post-COVID samples occurred a median approximately 97 days after diagnosis, spanning a range of 35 to 161.

In regard to this clonotype: The antigen is undetermined.

Sequencing of cultured CD4+ T cell DNA used the Oncomine TCR Beta short-read assay. One entry per CDR3 protein results from TCRdb running MiXCR on the PCR reads. The sample holds 5,500 to 6,500 distinct CDR3 sequences, approximately 77% seen once. As to treatment: approximately nine-day PBMC culture with coronavirus spike peptide pools or control peptides (ViraFEST assay). TCRs were sequenced by ViraFEST after antigen-specific T cells had been expanded with peptide pools. The V end was cut by 2 bases, the J end by 0 bases, with 16 bases between. Germline values: CDR1 SGHTS, CDR2 YDEGEE. CDR3 length: 17 amino acids.

Sequenced material: CD4+ T cells from blood, cultured in vitro. The chain carries TRBV5-8 and TRBJ2-3; tentatively, D is TRBD1 (6 bases). The sequence was collected from a human donor who had recovered from COVID-19. The CDR3 loop reads CASSFRGHSSSTDTQYF. DNA of the CDR3: TGTGCCAGCAGCTTCCGGGGACATTCGTCAAGCACAGATACGCAGTATTTT.